This passage covers 27 T cell receptor beta chains from one sample sequenced in a study of CD8+ T cells in alopecia areata. Following extraction, RNA underwent reverse transcription to cDNA, which served as the sequencing template. Clones were sequenced by immunoSEQ multiplex PCR, and TCRdb holds only the in-frame ones, with some missing. This sample has about 170,000 clones, with roughly 66% found just once. This specimen was CD8+ T cells sorted from blood, taken at week 0. The receptors were gathered from a human donor with alopecia areata.

This chain joins TRBV30 and TRBJ2-5; D is perhaps TRBD1 (6 bases). This CDR3 has 14 amino acids. Germline CDR1 is GTSNPN and CDR2 is SVGIG (reference sequence). Deletions cut 1 base from V and 2 bases from J, with 11 bases between. The CDR3 bases are TGTGCCTGGAGTGAGGGGCAGGGGCAAGAGACCCAGTACTTC. This encodes CAWSEGQGQETQYF.

Only a few counts were recorded for this clone. The V and J genes are TRBV29-1 and TRBJ2-5; possibly TRBD2 for D (5 bases). V lost 4 bases and J lost 5, with 8 bases in between. Per germline, CDR1 SQVTM and CDR2 ANQGSEA. The CDR3 runs to 11 residues. CDR3 protein: CSVGLAETQYF. The CDR3 nucleotides are TGCAGCGTTGGTCTAGCTGAGACCCAGTACTTC. The full variable domain, its missing parts supplied by reference TRBV29-1 and TRBJ2-5, is SAVISQKPSRDICQRGTSLTIQCQVDSQVTMMFWYRQQPGQSLTLIATANQGSEATYESGFVIDKFPISRPNLTFSTLTVSNMSPEDSSIYLCSVGLAETQYFGPGTRLLVL.

This clone was picked up a small number of times. The chain combines TRBV5-6 with TRBJ2-7; possible D gene TRBD1, 5 bases. Germline V gives CDR1 SGHDT, CDR2 YYEEEE. V lost 4 bases to trimming and J lost 2 bases, with 13 bases between them. The CDR3 is made up of 14 amino acids. CDR3 coding DNA: TGTGCCAGCAGCGACTGGGGCAGCCCCTACGAGCAGTACTTC. It codes for CASSDWGSPYEQYF.

The table lists this clone with a count of one. This sequence joins TRBV29-1 and TRBJ1-6, with a possible D match to TRBD1 (5 bases). CDR3 length equals 14 residues. Per the germline V gene, CDR1 is SQVTM and CDR2 is ANQGSEA. With 6 bases removed from V and 10 bases from J, the gap between germline ends came to 19 bases. In DNA, the CDR3 is TGCAGCGTCCCCTCGGCAGGGCTCGGGTCACCCCTCCACTTT. This gives the protein CSVPSAGLGSPLHF. The complete variable domain, with remaining parts taken from reference TRBV29-1 and TRBJ1-6, reads SAVISQKPSRDICQRGTSLTIQCQVDSQVTMMFWYRQQPGQSLTLIATANQGSEATYESGFVIDKFPISRPNLTFSTLTVSNMSPEDSSIYLCSVPSAGLGSPLHFGNGTRLTVT.

The chain employs TRBV7-8 and TRBJ2-7; tentative D call: TRBD1 (6 bases). Trimming took off 5 bases at V and 4 bases at J, with 15 bases between the two ends. This CDR3 has 14 amino acids. CDR1 is SGHVS, CDR2 FQNEAQ, per germline. The CDR3 loop reads CASSLGLGGYEQYF. The CDR3 nucleotides read TGTGCCAGCAGCCTCGGGTTAGGGGGATACGAGCAGTACTTC.

This chain uses TRBV30 with TRBJ2-2; 7 bases map to TRBD1. Per germline, CDR1 GTSNPN and CDR2 SVGIG (reference sequence). CDR3 length: 14 residues. Unmatched junction bases numbered 7, after V lost 3 bases and J lost 6 bases. CDR3 in DNA: TGTGCCTGGAGCTCCGGGACAGCGTCCGGGGAGCTGTTTTTT. It translates to CAWSSGTASGELFF.

The gene calls are TRBV29-1 and TRBJ2-7, with TRBD1 identical over 7 bases. V was clipped by 3 bases and J by 3 bases; unmatched bases: 8. The CDR3 has 14 residues. Germline V CDR1 and CDR2: SQVTM, ANQGSEA. The CDR3 reads CSVEATTGLYEQYF. The CDR3 DNA reads TGCAGCGTTGAGGCCACGACAGGGCTCTACGAGCAGTACTTC.

The chain employs TRBV5-5 and TRBJ1-2, with D uncertain. The length of the CDR3 is 14 residues. Germline V gene data show CDR1 as SGHKS and CDR2 as YYEKEE (reference sequence). V lost 2 bases, J lost 3 bases, and 11 bases lay in between. The CDR3 nucleotides read TGTGCCAGCAGCTTTGTCATACCATACTATGGCTACACCTTC. Protein: CASSFVIPYYGYTF.

The gene calls are TRBV30 and TRBJ1-4; no reliable D call. CDR3 size: 14 residues. Germline V gene lookup returns CDR1 GTSNPN and CDR2 SVGIG (reference sequence). V lost 3 bases to trimming and J lost 6 bases, with 14 bases between them. As DNA, the CDR3 is TGTGCCTGGAGCCCTAGTGCCGGGTATGAAAAACTGTTTTTT. Its translation is CAWSPSAGYEKLFF.

The chain couples TRBV19 to TRBJ1-1; D remains unclear. Germline CDR1 reads LNHDA; CDR2 reads SQIVND (reference sequence). This CDR3 has 13 amino acids. The V end was cut by 8 bases, the J end by 1 base, with 11 bases between. The CDR3 DNA follows: TGTGCCAGTTTGTTCAGTACGAACACTGAAGCTTTCTTT. It is translated as CASLFSTNTEAFF. The full variable domain, its missing parts supplied by reference TRBV19 and TRBJ1-1, is DGGITQSPKYLFRKEGQNVTLSCEQNLNHDAMYWYRQDPGQGLRLIYYSQIVNDFQKGDIAEGYSVSREKKESFPLTVTSAQKNPTAFYLCASLFSTNTEAFFGQGTRLTVV.

This clone was detected a few times. The chain has TRBV4-2 and TRBJ2-5; D is undetermined. Trimming removed 5 bases at V and 2 bases at J, with 9 bases between. The CDR3 length is 13 residues. The germline CDR1 and CDR2 sequences are LGHNA and YNFKEQ. DNA for the CDR3: TGTGCCAGCAGCTATGAGAGTCAAGAGACCCAGTACTTC. Its protein product is CASSYESQETQYF.

This clone showed up just once. V and J are TRBV7-9 and TRBJ1-2; 7 bases match TRBD1. Germline CDR1 and CDR2: SEHNR and FQNEAQ (reference sequence). J was trimmed by 8 bases and V by 6 bases; bases with no gene match: 9. The CDR3 contains 13 residues. The DNA for the CDR3 is TGTGCCAGCAGACCCGAAGGACAGGCCGGCTACACCTTC. Translating it yields CASRPEGQAGYTF.

The CDR3, as DNA: TGCGCCAGCAGCCCCCGGACAGGGGGGAATGAGCAGTTCTTC. Translated, it gives CASSPRTGGNEQFF. V is TRBV4-1 and J is TRBJ2-1; 10 bases map to TRBD1. Germline CDR1 reads MGHRA; CDR2 reads YSYEKL. The CDR3 runs 14 residues. V was clipped by 4 bases and J by 7 bases; unmatched bases: 4.

The rearrangement joins TRBV4-1 to TRBJ1-5; 10 bases are shared with TRBD1. Trimming removed 1 base from V and 6 bases from J; junction bases left unmatched: 12. The CDR3 has 18 amino acids. CDR1 MGHRA and CDR2 YSYEKL come from the germline V gene. The CDR3 nucleotides are TGCGCCAGCAGCCAAGGGTTAGGGCCCCGGGACAGGGGTCAGCCCCAGCATTTT. Amino acid sequence: CASSQGLGPRDRGQPQHF.

CDR3 loop: CATSRVVSSNQPQHF. For the CDR3, the DNA is TGTGCCACCAGCAGAGTCGTTTCCAGCAATCAGCCCCAGCATTTT. This chain joins TRBV15 and TRBJ1-5; D remains ambiguous. CDR1 and CDR2 from the germline V gene are LNHNV and YYDKDF (reference sequence). The CDR3 is made up of 15 amino acids. V lost 1 base and J lost 1, with 8 bases in between.

This clone was recorded a few times. This chain uses TRBV25-1 with TRBJ2-7; D is unresolved. CDR3 length: 13 residues. Trimming shortened V by 0 bases and J by 4 bases, and 7 bases separated the two germline ends. Germline V gene lookup returns CDR1 MGHDK and CDR2 SYGVNS. The CDR3 DNA follows: TGTGCCAGCAGTGAATATAACGGGTACGAGCAGTACTTC. It specifies CASSEYNGYEQYF.

In DNA, the CDR3 is TGTGCCAGCAGTGAAGCGGGGCGGGCAGATACGCAGTATTTT. It specifies CASSEAGRADTQYF. The rearrangement links TRBV2 to TRBJ2-3, with D possibly called TRBD1 or TRBD2 (5 bases each). V was pared by 0 bases and J by 4 bases, with 8 bases between. The CDR3 is 14 residues long. Germline CDR1 is SNHLY and CDR2 is FYNNEI.

The rearrangement joins TRBV30 to TRBJ2-1; 11 positions agree with TRBD2. The J segment lost 10 bases and the V segment lost 1 base, leaving 3 bases of the junction unmatched. Per germline, CDR1 GTSNPN and CDR2 SVGIG (reference sequence). This CDR3 contains 13 residues. CDR3 coding DNA: TGTGCCTGGAGTGGCCGACTAGCGGGGGAGCAGTTCTTC. Translated, it gives CAWSGRLAGEQFF.

The chain links TRBV5-1 to TRBJ1-1; 9 bases agree with TRBD1. This CDR3 is 17 amino acids long. Germline assignment: CDR1 SGHRS and CDR2 YFSETQ. V shed 3 bases and J 1 base; nucleotides not matched to a gene: 10. The CDR3 sequence is CASSSSRDRDWNTEAFF. The CDR3 DNA follows: TGCGCCAGCAGCTCCTCCCGGGACAGGGATTGGAACACTGAAGCTTTCTTT.

The rearrangement joins TRBV29-1 to TRBJ1-2, with D possibly matching TRBD1 (6 bases). Trimming cost V 5 bases and J 1 base, with 14 bases left between them. This CDR3 spans 14 amino acids. Germline values: CDR1 SQVTM, CDR2 ANQGSEA. The CDR3 coding sequence is TGCAGCGTTAAGTCGACAGGTCTTAACTATGGCTACACCTTC. It yields the protein CSVKSTGLNYGYTF.

The chain uses TRBV12-5 and TRBJ2-5; D unresolved. The germline gives CDR1 LGHNT, CDR2 FRNRAP. V was trimmed by 3 bases and J by 2 bases, leaving 13 bases between them. The CDR3 loop spans 15 amino acids. CDR3 DNA: TGTGCTAGTGGTTTACCCCCTGACCTACAAGAGACCCAGTACTTC. Residues: CASGLPPDLQETQYF. The entire variable domain, with the rest obtained from reference TRBV12-5 and TRBJ2-5, is as follows: DARVTQTPRHKVTEMGQEVTMRCQPILGHNTVFWYRQTMMQGLELLAYFRNRAPLDDSGMPKDRFSAEMPDATLATLKIQPSEPRDSAVYFCASGLPPDLQETQYFGPGTRLLVL.

The chain's CDR3 is CASRGLQETQYF. The CDR3 nucleotides are TGTGCCAGCAGAGGACTGCAAGAGACCCAGTACTTC. The V call is TRBV9, the J call TRBJ2-5; TRBD2 might be the D (5 bases). V was trimmed by 5 bases and J by 2 bases, leaving 7 bases between them. Germline V gene lookup returns CDR1 SGDLS and CDR2 YYNGEE. CDR3 length equals 12 residues.

The CDR3 here is CASSSRDRGPWEQYF. CDR3 sequence (DNA): TGTGCCAGCAGTTCCCGGGACAGGGGGCCCTGGGAGCAGTACTTC. The chain is built from TRBV27 and TRBJ2-7, with 12 bases matching TRBD1. The CDR3 extends over 15 amino acids. CDR1 MNHEY and CDR2 SMNVEV come from the germline V gene (reference sequence). V trimming: 4 bases; J trimming: 7 bases; junction bases outside the gene matches: 8.

Here the CDR3 DNA reads TGTGCCAGCAGCGTAGATGGGGGGGCCTATGGCTACACCTTC. Translation: CASSVDGGAYGYTF. The chain has TRBV9 and TRBJ1-2; tentative D call: TRBD1 (6 bases). Trimming removed 0 bases from V and 4 bases from J, with 10 bases in between. The CDR3 length is 14 residues. Germline-derived CDR1 and CDR2 are SGDLS and YYNGEE.

The chain has TRBV29-1 and TRBJ2-5, with a tentative D call TRBD1 (6 bases). Trimming removed 8 bases from V and 5 bases from J, with 15 bases in between. This CDR3 is 12 amino acids long. Germline CDR1 and CDR2: SQVTM and ANQGSEA. The CDR3 sequence is CSLRTARETQYF. The CDR3 DNA sequence: TGCAGCCTGAGGACAGCCCGGGAGACCCAGTACTTC. Full variable domain (rest looked up from reference TRBV29-1 and TRBJ2-5): SAVISQKPSRDICQRGTSLTIQCQVDSQVTMMFWYRQQPGQSLTLIATANQGSEATYESGFVIDKFPISRPNLTFSTLTVSNMSPEDSSIYLCSLRTARETQYFGPGTRLLVL.

This rearrangement joins TRBV6-5 to TRBJ2-7; D not resolved. Trimming left V 2 bases short and J 0 bases short, with 11 bases between. This CDR3 spans 15 amino acids. Germline V lookup: CDR1 MNHEY, CDR2 SVGAGI. The CDR3 region has the DNA TGTGCCAGCAGTTACGTGAATTCCTACTCCTACGAGCAGTACTTC. Encoded protein: CASSYVNSYSYEQYF.

This rearrangement joins TRBV15 to TRBJ1-5; 8 nucleotides line up with TRBD1. With V trimmed by 5 bases and J by 3 bases, 6 bases remained unmatched. The CDR3 runs 15 residues. Per the germline V gene, CDR1 is LNHNV and CDR2 is YYDKDF (reference sequence). CDR3 in amino acids: CATSPGTGYNQPQHF. The CDR3 bases are TGTGCCACCAGCCCTGGGACAGGCTACAATCAGCCCCAGCATTTT.